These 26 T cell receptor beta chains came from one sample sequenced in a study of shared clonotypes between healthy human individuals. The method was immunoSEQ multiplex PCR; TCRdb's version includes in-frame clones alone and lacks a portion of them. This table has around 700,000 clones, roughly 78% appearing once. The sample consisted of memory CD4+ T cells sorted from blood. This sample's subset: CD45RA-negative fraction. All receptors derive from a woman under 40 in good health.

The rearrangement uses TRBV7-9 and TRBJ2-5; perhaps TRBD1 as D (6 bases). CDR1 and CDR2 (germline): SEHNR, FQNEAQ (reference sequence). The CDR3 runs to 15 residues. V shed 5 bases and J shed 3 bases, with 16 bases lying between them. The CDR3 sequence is CASSGTSRGKETQYF. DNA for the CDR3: TGTGCCAGCAGCGGAACGTCCAGGGGAAAAGAGACCCAGTACTTC.

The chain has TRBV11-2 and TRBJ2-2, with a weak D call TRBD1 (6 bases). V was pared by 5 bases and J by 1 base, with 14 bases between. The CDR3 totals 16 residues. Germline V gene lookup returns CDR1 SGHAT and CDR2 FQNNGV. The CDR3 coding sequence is TGTGCCAGCAGCCCATTGGTACAGGGGAACACCGGGGAGCTGTTTTTT. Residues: CASSPLVQGNTGELFF.

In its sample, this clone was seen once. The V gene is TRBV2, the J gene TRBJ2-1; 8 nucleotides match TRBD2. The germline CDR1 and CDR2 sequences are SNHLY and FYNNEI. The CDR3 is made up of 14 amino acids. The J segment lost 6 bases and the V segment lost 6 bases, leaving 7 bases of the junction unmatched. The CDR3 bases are TGTGCCAGCAGGGTAACTAGCGGATCCAATGAGCAGTTCTTC. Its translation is CASRVTSGSNEQFF. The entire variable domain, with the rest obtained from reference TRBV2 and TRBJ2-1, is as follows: EPEVTQTPSHQVTQMGQEVILRCVPISNHLYFYWYRQILGQKVEFLVSFYNNEISEKSEIFDDQFSVERPDGSNFTLKIRSTKLEDSAMYFCASRVTSGSNEQFFGPGTRLTVL.

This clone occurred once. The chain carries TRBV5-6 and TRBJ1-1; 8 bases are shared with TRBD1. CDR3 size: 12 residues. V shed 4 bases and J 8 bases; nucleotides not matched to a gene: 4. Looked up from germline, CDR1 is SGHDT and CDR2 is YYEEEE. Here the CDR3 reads CASSNRDREAFF. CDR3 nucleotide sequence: TGTGCCAGCAGCAACCGGGACAGGGAAGCTTTCTTT.

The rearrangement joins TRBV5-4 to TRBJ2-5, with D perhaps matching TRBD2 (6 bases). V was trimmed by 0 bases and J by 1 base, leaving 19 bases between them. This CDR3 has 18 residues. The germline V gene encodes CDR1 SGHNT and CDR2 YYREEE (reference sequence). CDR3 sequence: CASSLAEGLRRTQETQYF. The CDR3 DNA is TGTGCCAGCAGCTTGGCCGAGGGACTCCGGAGGACCCAAGAGACCCAGTACTTC.

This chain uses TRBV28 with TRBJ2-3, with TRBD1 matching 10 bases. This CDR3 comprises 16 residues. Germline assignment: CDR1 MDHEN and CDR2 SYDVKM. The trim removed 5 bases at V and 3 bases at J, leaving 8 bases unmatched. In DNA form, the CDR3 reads TGTGCCAGCAGTCCGCCGGGACAGGGGTTTACAGATACGCAGTATTTT. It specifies CASSPPGQGFTDTQYF.

The CDR3 region has the DNA TGCAGTGCTAGTGTCGAATATGGCTACACCTTC. This encodes CSASVEYGYTF. The rearrangement uses TRBV20-1 and TRBJ1-2, with unresolved D. V shed 3 bases and J shed 5 bases, with 7 bases lying between them. This CDR3 is 11 amino acids long. Germline V CDR1 and CDR2: DFQATT, SNEGSKA (reference sequence).

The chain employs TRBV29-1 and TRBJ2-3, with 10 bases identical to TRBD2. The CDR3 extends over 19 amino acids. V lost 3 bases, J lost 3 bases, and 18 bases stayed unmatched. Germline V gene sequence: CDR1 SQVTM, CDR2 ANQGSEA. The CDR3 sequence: CSVDVLAGARAEGTDTQYF. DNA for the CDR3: TGCAGCGTTGATGTTCTAGCGGGAGCCCGAGCAGAGGGTACAGATACGCAGTATTTT.

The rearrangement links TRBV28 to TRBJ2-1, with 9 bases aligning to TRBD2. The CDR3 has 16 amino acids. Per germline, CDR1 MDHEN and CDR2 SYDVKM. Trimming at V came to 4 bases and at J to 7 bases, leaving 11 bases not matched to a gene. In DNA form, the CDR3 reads TGTGCCAGCAGTTCCTACTTTAGCGGGAGTTTTAATGAGCAGTTCTTC. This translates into CASSSYFSGSFNEQFF.

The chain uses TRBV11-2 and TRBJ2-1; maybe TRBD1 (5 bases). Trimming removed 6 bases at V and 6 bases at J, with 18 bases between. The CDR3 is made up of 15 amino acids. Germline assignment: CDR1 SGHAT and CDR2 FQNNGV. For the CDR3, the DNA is TGTGCCAGCAGTCAAGATAGGGGCCACTTCAATGAGCAGTTCTTC. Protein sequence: CASSQDRGHFNEQFF. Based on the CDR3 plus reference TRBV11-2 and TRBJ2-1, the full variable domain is EAGVAQSPRYKIIEKRQSVAFWCNPISGHATLYWYQQILGQGPKLLIQFQNNGVVDDSQLPKDRFSAERLKGVDSTLKIQPAKLEDSAVYLCASSQDRGHFNEQFFGPGTRLTVL.

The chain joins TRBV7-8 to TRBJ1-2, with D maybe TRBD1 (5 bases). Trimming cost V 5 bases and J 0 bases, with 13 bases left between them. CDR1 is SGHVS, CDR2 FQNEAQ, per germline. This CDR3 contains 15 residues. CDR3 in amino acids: CASSIKGRANYGYTF. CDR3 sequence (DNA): TGTGCCAGCAGCATAAAGGGACGGGCTAACTATGGCTACACCTTC.

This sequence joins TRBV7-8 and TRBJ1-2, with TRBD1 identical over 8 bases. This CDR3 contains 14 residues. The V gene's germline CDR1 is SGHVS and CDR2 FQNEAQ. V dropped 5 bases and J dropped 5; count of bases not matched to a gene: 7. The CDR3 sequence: CASSTGQGPYGYTF. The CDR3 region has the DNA TGTGCCAGCAGCACAGGACAGGGACCTTATGGCTACACCTTC.

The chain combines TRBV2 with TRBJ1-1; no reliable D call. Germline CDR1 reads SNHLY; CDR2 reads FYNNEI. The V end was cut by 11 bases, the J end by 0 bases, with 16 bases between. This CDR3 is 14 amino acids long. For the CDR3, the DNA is TGTGCCTCCTACCGAGAGCAGGTGAACACTGAAGCTTTCTTT. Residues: CASYREQVNTEAFF.

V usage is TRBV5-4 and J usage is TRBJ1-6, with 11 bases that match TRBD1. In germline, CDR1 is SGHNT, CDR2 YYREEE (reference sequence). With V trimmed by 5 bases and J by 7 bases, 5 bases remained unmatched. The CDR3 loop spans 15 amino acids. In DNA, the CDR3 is TGTGCCAGCAGAACGGGACAGGGGGAAAATTCACCCCTCCACTTT. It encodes CASRTGQGENSPLHF. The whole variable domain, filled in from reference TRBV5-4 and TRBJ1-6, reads ETGVTQSPTHLIKTRGQQVTLRCSSQSGHNTVSWYQQALGQGPQFIFQYYREEENGRGNFPPRFSGLQFPNYSSELNVNALELDDSALYLCASRTGQGENSPLHFGNGTRLTVT.

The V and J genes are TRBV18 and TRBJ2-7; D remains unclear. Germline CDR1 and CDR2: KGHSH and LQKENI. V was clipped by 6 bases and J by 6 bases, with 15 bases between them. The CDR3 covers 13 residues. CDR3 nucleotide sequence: TGTGCCAGCTCCCCCAGTGCGGAGCGCGAGCAGTACTTC. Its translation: CASSPSAEREQYF. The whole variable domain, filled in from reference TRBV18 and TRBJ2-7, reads NAGVMQNPRHLVRRRGQEARLRCSPMKGHSHVYWYRQLPEEGLKFMVYLQKENIIDESGMPKERFSAEFPKEGPSILRIQQVVRGDSAAYFCASSPSAEREQYFGPGTRLTVT.

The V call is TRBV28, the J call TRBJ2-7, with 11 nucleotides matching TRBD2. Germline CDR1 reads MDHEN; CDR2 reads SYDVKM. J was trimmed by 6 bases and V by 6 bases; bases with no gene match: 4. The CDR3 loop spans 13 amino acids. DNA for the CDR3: TGTGCCAGCAGCCGGGGGACTAGCGGCGAGCAGTACTTC. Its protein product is CASSRGTSGEQYF.

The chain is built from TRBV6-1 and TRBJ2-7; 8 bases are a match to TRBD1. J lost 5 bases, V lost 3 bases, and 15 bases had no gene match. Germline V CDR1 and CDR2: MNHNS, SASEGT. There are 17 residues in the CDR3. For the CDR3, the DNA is TGTGCCAGCAGTGACCGCCGGAAGACAGGGGATCAGGACGAGCAGTACTTC. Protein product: CASSDRRKTGDQDEQYF.

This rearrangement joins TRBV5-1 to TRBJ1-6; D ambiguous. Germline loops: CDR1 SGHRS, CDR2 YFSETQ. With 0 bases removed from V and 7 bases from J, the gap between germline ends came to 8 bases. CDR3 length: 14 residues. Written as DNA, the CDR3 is TGCGCCAGCAGCTTGGTTGGTTCCAATTCACCCCTCCACTTT. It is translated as CASSLVGSNSPLHF.

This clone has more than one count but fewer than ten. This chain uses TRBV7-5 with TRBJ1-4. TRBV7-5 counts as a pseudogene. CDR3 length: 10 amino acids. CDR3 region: CVRTWTDLFF. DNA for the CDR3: TGTGTCAGAACCTGGACGGATCTGTTTTTT.

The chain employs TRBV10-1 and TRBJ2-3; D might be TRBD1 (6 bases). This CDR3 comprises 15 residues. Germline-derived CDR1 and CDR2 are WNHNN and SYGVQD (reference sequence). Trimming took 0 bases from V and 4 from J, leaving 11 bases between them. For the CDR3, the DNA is TGCGCCAGCAGTGAGTCGCAGGGGTCCCCAGATACGCAGTATTTT. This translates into CASSESQGSPDTQYF.

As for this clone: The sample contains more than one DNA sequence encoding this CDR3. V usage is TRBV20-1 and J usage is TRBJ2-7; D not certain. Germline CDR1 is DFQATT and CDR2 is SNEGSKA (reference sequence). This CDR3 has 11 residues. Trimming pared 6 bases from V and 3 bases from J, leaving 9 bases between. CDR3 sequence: CSAGLVYEQYF. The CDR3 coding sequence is TGCAGTGCCGGTCTGGTCTACGAGCAGTACTTC.

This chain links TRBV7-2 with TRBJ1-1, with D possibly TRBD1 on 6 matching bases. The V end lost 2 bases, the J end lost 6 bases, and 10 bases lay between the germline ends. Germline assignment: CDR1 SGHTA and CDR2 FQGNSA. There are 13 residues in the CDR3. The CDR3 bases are TGTGCCAGCAGCTTATGGGGGGCAGCTGAAGCTTTCTTT. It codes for CASSLWGAAEAFF.

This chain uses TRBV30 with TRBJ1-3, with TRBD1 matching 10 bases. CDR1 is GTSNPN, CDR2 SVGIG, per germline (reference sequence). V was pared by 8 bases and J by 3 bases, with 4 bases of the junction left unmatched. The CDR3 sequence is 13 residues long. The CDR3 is CAGGTGDGNTIYF. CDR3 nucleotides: TGTGCCGGGGGGACAGGGGATGGAAACACCATATATTTT.

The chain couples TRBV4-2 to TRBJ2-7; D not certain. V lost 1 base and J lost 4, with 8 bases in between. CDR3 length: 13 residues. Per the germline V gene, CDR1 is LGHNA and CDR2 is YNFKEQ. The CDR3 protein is CASSQALEYEQYF. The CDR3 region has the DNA TGTGCCAGCAGCCAAGCGTTGGAGTACGAGCAGTACTTC.

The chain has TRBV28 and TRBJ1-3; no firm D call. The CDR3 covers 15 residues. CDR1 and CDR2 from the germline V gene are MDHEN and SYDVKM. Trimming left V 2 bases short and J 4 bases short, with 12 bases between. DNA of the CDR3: TGTGCCAGCAGTTTAGACCAAGCAGGAGGAAACACCATATATTTT. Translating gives CASSLDQAGGNTIYF.

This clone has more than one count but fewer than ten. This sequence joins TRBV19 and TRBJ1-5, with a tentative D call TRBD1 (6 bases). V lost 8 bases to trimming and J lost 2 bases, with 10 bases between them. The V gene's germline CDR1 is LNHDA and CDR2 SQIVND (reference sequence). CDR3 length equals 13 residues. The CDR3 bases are TGTGCCAGTCACAGGGTTGGCAATCAGCCCCAGCATTTT. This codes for CASHRVGNQPQHF. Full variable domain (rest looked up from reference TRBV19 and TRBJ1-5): DGGITQSPKYLFRKEGQNVTLSCEQNLNHDAMYWYRQDPGQGLRLIYYSQIVNDFQKGDIAEGYSVSREKKESFPLTVTSAQKNPTAFYLCASHRVGNQPQHFGDGTRLSIL.